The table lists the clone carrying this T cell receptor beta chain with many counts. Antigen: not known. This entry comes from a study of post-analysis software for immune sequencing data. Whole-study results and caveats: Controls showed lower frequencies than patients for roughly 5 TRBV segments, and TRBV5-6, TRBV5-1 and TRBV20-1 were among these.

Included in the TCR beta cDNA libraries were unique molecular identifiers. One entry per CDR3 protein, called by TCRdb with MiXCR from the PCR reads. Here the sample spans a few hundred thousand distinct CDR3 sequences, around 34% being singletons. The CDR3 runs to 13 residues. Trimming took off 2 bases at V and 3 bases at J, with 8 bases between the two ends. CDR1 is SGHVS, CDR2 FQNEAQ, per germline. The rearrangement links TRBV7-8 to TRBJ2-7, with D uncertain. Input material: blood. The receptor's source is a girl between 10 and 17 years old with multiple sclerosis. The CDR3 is CASSLTNDYEQYF. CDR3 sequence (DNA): TGTGCCAGCAGCTTAACGAACGACTACGAGCAGTACTTC.